Described below is a single T cell receptor (beta chain) sequence and its context. Documented treatment: oral pan-JAK inhibitor, 5-10 mg twice daily. Germline CDR1 and CDR2: MNHEY and SMNVEV (reference sequence). There are 16 residues in the CDR3. The V gene end was trimmed by 5 bases and the J gene end by 1 base; junction bases not matched to a gene: 10. The data originate from a study of CD8+ T cells in alopecia areata. The sequencing template was cDNA reverse transcribed from extracted RNA. The table came from immunoSEQ multiplex PCR; TCRdb's copy has only in-frame clones and leaves some out. Of 140,000 to 150,000 clones listed, around 50% were seen once; the top ten hold 15%.

The chain recombines TRBV27 with TRBJ2-7; 8 bases are a match to TRBD1. Sequenced here: CD8+ T cells sorted from blood, sampled at week 4, from a patient treated with tofacitinib. The source is a human donor with alopecia areata. This chain's CDR3 is CASSPITGTGSYEQYF. CDR3 bases: TGTGCCAGCAGTCCAATCACCGGGACAGGATCCTACGAGCAGTACTTC.